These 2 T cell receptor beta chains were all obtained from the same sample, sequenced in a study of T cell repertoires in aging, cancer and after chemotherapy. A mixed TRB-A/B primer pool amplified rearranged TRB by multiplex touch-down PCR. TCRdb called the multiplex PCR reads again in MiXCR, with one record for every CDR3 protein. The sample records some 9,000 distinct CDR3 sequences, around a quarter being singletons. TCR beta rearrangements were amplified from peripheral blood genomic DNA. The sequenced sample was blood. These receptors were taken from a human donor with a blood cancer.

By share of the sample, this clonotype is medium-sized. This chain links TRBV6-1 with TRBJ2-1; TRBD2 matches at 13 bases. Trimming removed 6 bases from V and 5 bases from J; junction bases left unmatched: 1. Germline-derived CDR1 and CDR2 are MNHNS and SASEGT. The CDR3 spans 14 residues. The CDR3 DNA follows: TGTGCCAGCAGACTAGCGGGGGGGGACAATGAGCAGTTCTTC. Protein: CASRLAGGDNEQFF.

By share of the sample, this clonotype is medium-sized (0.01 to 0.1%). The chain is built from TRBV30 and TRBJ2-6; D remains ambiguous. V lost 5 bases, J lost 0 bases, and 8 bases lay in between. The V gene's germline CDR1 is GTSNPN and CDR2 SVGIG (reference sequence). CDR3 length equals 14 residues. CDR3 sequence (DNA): TGTGCCTGGCAACGGAGCTCTGGGGCCAACGTCCTGACTTTC. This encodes CAWQRSSGANVLTF.